Listed below are T cell receptor beta chains from one sample, sequenced in a study of T cell responses to AZD1222 COVID-19 vaccine. Clones were read by immunoSEQ multiplex PCR, and TCRdb kept only the in-frame ones, dropping some. The repertoire holds some 150,000 clones, 88% seen once, with around 2.9% in the top ten. The material sequenced was peripheral blood, taken on day 0 of AZD1222 vaccination. Source of these receptors: an adult in good health. The CDR3 runs from the conserved cysteine through the conserved F or W. The D gene is left open where the match is weak. Size tells how often a clone was seen (once, few, many) or the class of an expanded clone, and some rows leave it out.

V gene	J gene	clone size	D gene	CDR3 DNA	CDR3 protein
TRBV9	TRBJ2-3	.	.	TGTGCCAGCAGCGTAACGCCCCGCGCCACAGATACGCAGTATTTT	CASSVTPRATDTQYF
TRBV28	TRBJ2-3	.	TRBD2	TGTGCCAGCAAAGGGACTAGCGGTCCTGGCACAGATACGCAGTATTTT	CASKGTSGPGTDTQYF
TRBV6-5	TRBJ1-1	.	.	TGTGCCAGCTGGAGGGAGTTAATCACTGAAGCTTTCTTT	CASWRELITEAFF
TRBV7-2	TRBJ2-2	.	.	TGTGCCAGCAGCCCTTGGTCCTCGGGCACCGGGGAGCTGTTTTTT	CASSPWSSGTGELFF
TRBV11-2	TRBJ2-2	.	.	TGTGCCAGCAGCTTATTCCGAGGTAGCGCCGGGGAGCTGTTTTTT	CASSLFRGSAGELFF
TRBV3-1/TRBV3-2	TRBJ2-7	.	.	TGTGCCAGCAGCCAAGATTCGGTAGGGACGTCCTACGAGCAGTACTTC	CASSQDSVGTSYEQYF
TRBV10-1	TRBJ2-7	.	.	TGCGCCAGCAGTGGCGTCCAGGGTCGCGGGCAGTCCTACGAGCAGTACTTC	CASSGVQGRGQSYEQYF
TRBV6-1	TRBJ1-2	once	.	TGTGCCAGCAGTGAAATTATGGGGGCTAACTATGGCTACACCTTC	CASSEIMGANYGYTF
TRBV28	TRBJ1-2	.	.	TGTGCCAGCAGTCCAAGCAATGCCGGGAGCTGGGGCTACACCTTC	CASSPSNAGSWGYTF
TRBV27	TRBJ2-5	.	TRBD2	TGTGCCAGCACCCAGGCGGGAGCCCAGTACTTC	CASTQAGAQYF
TRBV4-2	TRBJ2-1	.	TRBD2	TGTGCCAGCAGCCAAGGCGGGGGAGGCGAGCAGTTCTTC	CASSQGGGGEQFF
TRBV10-1	TRBJ2-3	.	.	TGCGCCAGCAGTGTTGAGGCCTACACAGATACGCAGTATTTT	CASSVEAYTDTQYF
TRBV19	TRBJ2-3	.	.	TGTGCCAGTCAAGGCGCCGGAGATACGCAGTATTTT	CASQGAGDTQYF
TRBV6-5	TRBJ1-6	.	TRBD1	TGTGCCGCAGGGGGGTCCTATAATTCACCCCTCCACTTT	CAAGGSYNSPLHF
TRBV5-4	TRBJ2-7	.	.	TGTGCCAGCAGCTTAAATCGGGACGGCTACGAGCAGTACTTC	CASSLNRDGYEQYF
TRBV11-2	TRBJ1-3	.	.	TGTGCCAGCAGCCCCCCTTCCGGGACGTTTACTGGAAACACCATATATTTT	CASSPPSGTFTGNTIYF
TRBV27	TRBJ1-3	.	.	TGTGCCAGCAGTTTATGGGGGCCGCGGGGAAACACCATATATTTT	CASSLWGPRGNTIYF